The 21 T cell receptor beta chains presented below share a single source sample, sequenced in a study of cytomegalovirus exposure and HLA in healthy donors. The PCR was carried out with 60 Vbeta primers and 13 Jbeta primers. Some clones are missing from TCRdb's copy, which holds only in-frame ones; the method was immunoSEQ multiplex PCR. The data contain about 200,000 clones, roughly 80% of them seen just once; the ten biggest clones take up 2.5% to 3%. The sample comprised PBMCs. The receptors shown here come from a man under 40 in good health and CMV-seronegative.

J is TRBJ2-7 and V is TRBV27; 8 nucleotides agree with TRBD1. This CDR3 region has 17 residues. The ends lost 5 bases at V and 3 bases at J; junction bases unmatched: 15. CDR1 MNHEY and CDR2 SMNVEV come from the germline V gene (reference sequence). The CDR3 bases are TGTGCCAGCAGTCCCTCAATCTCCCGGGACAGGATCTACGAGCAGTACTTC. This gives the protein CASSPSISRDRIYEQYF.

The rearrangement joins TRBV25-1 to TRBJ2-5; TRBD1 is a possible D gene (6 bases). The V gene's germline CDR1 is MGHDK and CDR2 SYGVNS. V was cut by 7 bases and J by 0 bases, with 9 bases left in between. This CDR3 is built from 13 residues. CDR3 sequence (DNA): TGTGCCAGCACCCGGACAGACCAAGAGACCCAGTACTTC. This sequence encodes CASTRTDQETQYF.

The sample holds one count of this clone. The CDR3 region has the DNA TGTGCCAGCTCACCGGACATCGCCAATCAGCCCCAGCATTTT. It codes for CASSPDIANQPQHF. The chain recombines TRBV18 with TRBJ1-5; D possibly corresponds to TRBD1 (5 bases). V dropped 3 bases and J dropped 3 bases, with 9 bases sitting between them. CDR1 KGHSH and CDR2 LQKENI come from the germline V gene. This CDR3 is 14 amino acids long.

The CDR3 DNA reads TGTGCCAGCAGCCAGAGGGACAGCTACACAGATACGCAGTATTTT. This codes for CASSQRDSYTDTQYF. The chain combines TRBV7-3 with TRBJ2-3; 7 bases match TRBD1. Germline V gives CDR1 SGHTA, CDR2 FQGTGA. The V and J ends lost 5 bases and 2 bases, in that order; junction bases with no gene match: 7. The length of the CDR3 is 15 residues.

CDR3 residues: CASSHASTGLAYEQYF. In DNA, the CDR3 is TGTGCCAGCAGTCACGCCTCCACGGGACTAGCCTACGAGCAGTACTTC. This chain uses TRBV27 with TRBJ2-7; 8 nucleotides agree with TRBD2. V trimming: 5 bases; J trimming: 2 bases; junction bases outside the gene matches: 11. Looked up from germline, CDR1 is MNHEY and CDR2 is SMNVEV (reference sequence). The CDR3 contains 16 residues.

This clone was observed a handful of times. The CDR3 loop is CASSSQTGGYGYTF. The CDR3 bases are TGCGCCAGCAGCTCACAAACAGGGGGTTATGGCTACACCTTC. The V and J genes are TRBV5-1 and TRBJ1-2; 8 nucleotides line up with TRBD1. The germline V gene has CDR1 SGHRS and CDR2 YFSETQ. The V segment lost 3 bases and the J segment 5 bases; nucleotides outside the gene matches: 6. The CDR3 has 14 residues.

This clone was detected only a few times. The chain carries TRBV6-1 and TRBJ1-2, with a possible D match to TRBD1 (6 bases). CDR1 and CDR2 (germline): MNHNS, SASEGT. CDR3 length: 15 residues. Trimming pared 1 base from V and 4 bases from J, leaving 13 bases between. The DNA for the CDR3 is TGTGCCAGCAGTGAAGGATTGGACAGAGTCTATGGCTACACCTTC. Translation gives CASSEGLDRVYGYTF.

This clone showed up just once. The V and J genes are TRBV13 and TRBJ2-1, with 8 bases matching TRBD2. The junction had 22 bases not matched to a gene; V was cut back by 8 bases and J by 10 bases. The CDR3 runs to 17 residues. From germline, CDR1 is PRHDT and CDR2 FYEKMQ (reference sequence). Here the CDR3 reads CASAQRGSGLSNREQFF. As DNA, the CDR3 is TGTGCCAGCGCCCAGCGGGGGTCCGGACTATCAAACAGGGAGCAGTTCTTC.

The chain recombines TRBV19 with TRBJ2-1, with 9 positions matching TRBD2. Germline V gene lookup returns CDR1 LNHDA and CDR2 SQIVND (reference sequence). The V gene end was trimmed by 5 bases and the J gene end by 6 bases; junction bases not matched to a gene: 14. CDR3 length: 17 amino acids. As DNA, the CDR3 is TGTGCCAGTAGTCTCCGGCAGCCCGCGGGGGGGTCCAATGAGCAGTTCTTC. Translated, it gives CASSLRQPAGGSNEQFF.

The chain recombines TRBV4-3 with TRBJ2-1, with 7 bases aligning to TRBD1. Germline lookup yields CDR1 LGHNA and CDR2 YSLEER. The V gene end was trimmed by 4 bases and the J gene end by 4 bases; junction bases not matched to a gene: 7. This CDR3 comprises 15 residues. The CDR3 nucleotides read TGCGCCAGCAGCCTCGTCAGGGACAGTTACAATGAGCAGTTCTTC. Amino acid sequence: CASSLVRDSYNEQFF.

The genes are TRBV2 and TRBJ1-1, with TRBD1 as a possible D gene (6 bases). This CDR3 has 15 amino acids. Germline CDR1 and CDR2: SNHLY and FYNNEI. Deletions cut 3 bases from V and 1 base from J, with 12 bases between. In DNA, the CDR3 is TGTGCCAGCAGTGAGGTTGGGACACCGAACACTGAAGCTTTCTTT. It yields the protein CASSEVGTPNTEAFF.

This clone has more than one count but fewer than ten. The chain couples TRBV2 to TRBJ1-4, with D possibly matching TRBD1 (5 bases). V gave up 6 bases and J gave up 7 bases, with 9 bases separating them. CDR3 length equals 12 residues. CDR1 SNHLY and CDR2 FYNNEI come from the germline V gene. CDR3 residues: CASRGTREKLFF. DNA for the CDR3: TGTGCCAGCAGGGGGACTCGTGAAAAACTGTTTTTT.

This clone was picked up a small number of times. V gene TRBV10-3 combines with J gene TRBJ2-7; no clear D gene. Germline lookup yields CDR1 ENHRY and CDR2 SYGVKD. This CDR3 is 16 amino acids long. V shed 4 bases and J shed 2 bases, with 18 bases lying between them. The CDR3 coding sequence is TGTGCCATCAGTGCATCAGATCCAGGCTCGGCCTACGAGCAGTACTTC. It encodes CAISASDPGSAYEQYF.

The genes are TRBV5-1 and TRBJ1-1; TRBD1 aligns across 9 bases. Germline V gene data show CDR1 as SGHRS and CDR2 as YFSETQ. This CDR3 spans 13 amino acids. V dropped 4 bases and J dropped 10; count of bases not matched to a gene: 8. CDR3 DNA: TGCGCCAGCAGCCCACTACAGGGGGCGCTAGCTTTCTTT. Its translation: CASSPLQGALAFF.

The rearrangement links TRBV7-2 to TRBJ1-5; D not certain. CDR1 SGHTA and CDR2 FQGNSA come from the germline V gene. CDR3 size: 14 residues. With 0 bases removed from V and 6 bases from J, the gap between germline ends came to 9 bases. Written as DNA, the CDR3 is TGTGCCAGCAGCTTAGCCGGTCGGGGTCAGCCCCAGCATTTT. Protein product: CASSLAGRGQPQHF.

This chain uses TRBV6-5 with TRBJ1-2; tentatively, D is TRBD1 (5 bases). The length of the CDR3 is 16 residues. Deletions cut 2 bases from V and 7 bases from J, with 20 bases between. Germline loops: CDR1 MNHEY, CDR2 SVGAGI. The CDR3 DNA reads TGTGCCAGCAGTTACGGCGGGGGTGTAAAAGGGAGTGGCTACACCTTC. Translation: CASSYGGGVKGSGYTF.

CDR3 residues: CASSSSDLMGETQYF. CDR3 nucleotides: TGTGCCAGCAGCTCAAGCGATCTAATGGGAGAGACCCAGTACTTC. V and J are TRBV9 and TRBJ2-5; D gene uncertain. V lost 4 bases, J lost 4 bases, and 17 bases lay in between. Germline V CDR1 and CDR2: SGDLS, YYNGEE. The CDR3 covers 15 residues.

The chain employs TRBV29-1 and TRBJ1-1, with 9 bases identical to TRBD1. The ends lost 7 bases at V and 0 bases at J; junction bases unmatched: 3. Germline V gene lookup returns CDR1 SQVTM and CDR2 ANQGSEA. The CDR3 runs to 13 residues. For the CDR3, the DNA is TGCAGCGCAGGGACAGGGATGAACACTGAAGCTTTCTTT. Translated, it gives CSAGTGMNTEAFF.

The CDR3 DNA sequence: TGTGCCAGCAGCTTAGACAGGGCTTACGAGCAGTACTTC. It specifies CASSLDRAYEQYF. The chain joins TRBV7-9 to TRBJ2-7; TRBD1 is a possible D gene (6 bases). Germline assignment: CDR1 SEHNR and CDR2 FQNEAQ (reference sequence). The V end was cut by 1 base, the J end by 4 bases, with 8 bases between. The CDR3 has 13 amino acids.

This clone came up once. One end of the junction does not line up with germline, which may come from a read error. J is TRBJ2-7 and V is TRBV25-1, with D possibly TRBD2 on 5 matching bases. This CDR3 comprises 13 residues. Germline CDR1 MGHDK, CDR2 SYGVNS. CDR3 in amino acids: CASSDSSRWRADF. In DNA form, the CDR3 reads TGTGCCAGCAGTGACTCTAGCCGCTGGCGGGCCGACTTC.

The genes are TRBV5-1 and TRBJ2-3, with TRBD2 identical over 10 bases. V shed 1 base, J shed 7 bases, and the junction held 6 bases outside the gene matches. The CDR3 has 15 amino acids. Germline V gene sequence: CDR1 SGHRS, CDR2 YFSETQ. The CDR3, as DNA: TGCGCCAGCAGCTTGAGCGGGGGGGCCCGCAATACGCAGTATTTT. Translation gives CASSLSGGARNTQYF. Combining the CDR3 with reference TRBV5-1 and TRBJ2-3 gives the whole variable domain KAGVTQTPRYLIKTRGQQVTLSCSPISGHRSVSWYQQTPGQGLQFLFEYFSETQRNKGNFPGRFSGRQFSNSRSEMNVSTLELGDSALYLCASSLSGGARNTQYFGPGTRLTVL.